The 21 T cell receptor beta chains presented below share a single source sample, sequenced in a study of T cells in Graves' hyperthyroidism and ophthalmopathy. Template material for amplifying TCR beta CDR3 regions consisted of RNA transcripts. With the HTBI primer set, the TCR CDR3 went through a first round of RT-PCR. TCRdb used MiXCR to reprocess the multiplex PCR reads, holding one entry per CDR3 protein. Counted here are 500,000 to 600,000 distinct CDR3 sequences, about 43% occurring once; the ten biggest clones make up around 8%. The sequenced material came from peripheral blood or thyroid tissue (not recorded which). All receptors derive from a woman aged 18-29 years with Graves' hyperthyroidism.

V is TRBV9 and J is TRBJ1-5; tentative D call: TRBD1 (5 bases). The CDR3 consists of 15 residues. Between the trimmed V and J ends, which lost 0 bases and 7 bases, there was a span of 14 bases. Germline V CDR1 and CDR2: SGDLS, YYNGEE. The DNA for the CDR3 is TGTGCCAGCAGCGTAGCAGGTAGGGGATCCCAGCCCCAGCATTTT. It translates to CASSVAGRGSQPQHF.

This clonotype was counted at least ten times. The chain carries TRBV9 and TRBJ1-2; D remains ambiguous. Trimming stripped 2 bases from V and 2 bases from J, with 7 bases between. The CDR3 runs 13 residues. The germline V gene encodes CDR1 SGDLS and CDR2 YYNGEE. For the CDR3, the DNA is TGTGCCAGCAGCGTCGACTCAAACTATGGCTACACCTTC. It yields the protein CASSVDSNYGYTF. Full variable domain (outside the CDR3, taken from reference TRBV9 and TRBJ1-2): DSGVTQTPKHLITATGQRVTLRCSPRSGDLSVYWYQQSLDQGLQFLIQYYNGEERAKGNILERFSAQQFPDLHSELNLSSLELGDSALYFCASSVDSNYGYTFGSGTRLTVV.

This clonotype has a count of ten or more. The rearrangement joins TRBV20-1 to TRBJ2-7; 13 bases are shared with TRBD2. The CDR3 spans 14 residues. The germline gives CDR1 DFQATT, CDR2 SNEGSKA (reference sequence). V trimming: 5 bases; J trimming: 2 bases; junction bases outside the gene matches: 3. CDR3 loop: CSAALAGGTYEQYF. Written as DNA, the CDR3 is TGCAGTGCTGCACTAGCGGGAGGGACCTACGAGCAGTACTTC.

This clonotype was observed at least ten times. This sequence joins TRBV2 and TRBJ2-7, with D possibly TRBD2 on 6 matching bases. The CDR3 loop spans 15 amino acids. Germline V gene sequence: CDR1 SNHLY, CDR2 FYNNEI. The V end lost 3 bases, the J end lost 3 bases, and 15 bases lay between the germline ends. The CDR3, as DNA: TGTGCCAGCAGTGAGAGTGGCCTAGCGCTCTACGAGCAGTACTTC. It yields the protein CASSESGLALYEQYF.

The chain combines TRBV7-9 with TRBJ2-6; D might be TRBD2 (6 bases). V lost 5 bases to trimming and J lost 3 bases, with 17 bases between them. Germline V CDR1 and CDR2: SEHNR, FQNEAQ (reference sequence). The CDR3 runs to 17 residues. The CDR3 region is CASSPMGRGYGANVLTF. The CDR3 DNA reads as TGTGCCAGCAGCCCGATGGGGCGGGGATATGGGGCCAACGTCCTGACTTTC.

V usage is TRBV10-3 and J usage is TRBJ1-4, with 9 bases lining up with TRBD1. In germline, CDR1 is ENHRY, CDR2 SYGVKD. CDR3 size: 14 residues. V lost 3 bases, J lost 5 bases, and 1 base stayed unmatched. CDR3 nucleotide sequence: TGTGCCATCAGTGAAACAGGGGGCAATGAAAAACTGTTTTTT. This translates into CAISETGGNEKLFF.

Regarding this clonotype: This may come from a read error, since a much larger clone is one base off. The chain combines TRBV11-3 with TRBJ1-1; D gene unclear. The V gene lost 5 bases and the J gene lost 3 bases, with 7 bases spanning the gap. Germline V gene lookup returns CDR1 SGHNT and CDR2 YENEEA. The length of the CDR3 is 12 residues. The CDR3 nucleotides are TGTGCCAGCAGCCGATGGGACACTGAAGCTTTCTTT. Translation gives CASSRWDTEAFF.

This clonotype was detected many times. The chain links TRBV19 to TRBJ2-7; D perhaps matches TRBD1 (6 bases). CDR1 and CDR2 (germline): LNHDA, SQIVND (reference sequence). V lost 8 bases, J lost 6 bases, and 17 bases lay in between. The CDR3 loop spans 13 amino acids. The CDR3 sequence is CASAGLQGVEQYF. CDR3 nucleotides: TGTGCCAGTGCGGGCTTACAGGGTGTCGAGCAGTACTTC.

Points on this clonotype: With a much larger clone just one base away, this may be a read error. The rearrangement joins TRBV9 to TRBJ2-5; a weak D match, TRBD1 (6 bases). This CDR3 comprises 17 residues. Germline V lookup: CDR1 SGDLS, CDR2 YYNGEE. V was pared by 1 base and J by 7 bases, with 23 bases between. The CDR3 is CASSVHGAVLGAGTQYF. The CDR3 DNA is TGTGCCAGCAGCGTACACGGGGCGGTACTGGGGGCAGGGACCCAGTACTTC.

This clonotype was picked up many times. The junction shows a germline mismatch at one end, possibly a read error. The CDR3 spells CASSKGQGNPEAFF. DNA of the CDR3: TGTGCCAGTAGTAAGGGGCAGGGGAACCCTGAAGCTTTCTTT. The chain is built from TRBV19 and TRBJ1-1, with D perhaps TRBD1 (6 bases). The CDR3 has 14 residues. Per the germline V gene, CDR1 is LNHDA and CDR2 is SQIVND (reference sequence).

This clonotype was counted at least ten times. This chain links TRBV12-3 or TRBV12-4 with TRBJ1-1, with D perhaps matching TRBD1 (5 bases). Trimming left V 0 bases short and J 1 base short, with 15 bases between. CDR3 length: 17 residues. CDR3 loop: CASSLAITGTANTEAFF. DNA of the CDR3: TGTGCCAGCAGTTTAGCCATAACCGGGACGGCGAACACTGAAGCTTTCTTT.

Comments on this clonotype: Mismatch with germline at one junction end may stem from a read error. The chain is built from TRBV2 and TRBJ1-2, with no clear D. The germline gives CDR1 SNHLY, CDR2 FYNNEI. The CDR3 is 14 amino acids. This CDR3 is CASSADATNYGYTF. The CDR3 DNA follows: TGCGCCAGCAGTGCAGACGCCACTAACTATGGCTACACCTTC.

The sample holds many counts of this clonotype. The chain couples TRBV7-9 to TRBJ2-7, with 7 bases fitting TRBD2. CDR3 length: 15 amino acids. The junction had 7 bases not matched to a gene; V was cut back by 2 bases and J by 3 bases. Germline CDR1 reads SEHNR; CDR2 reads FQNEAQ (reference sequence). The CDR3 nucleotides are TGTGCCAGCAGCTTAAGCTTTAGCGGGCGCTACGAGCAGTACTTC. This gives the protein CASSLSFSGRYEQYF. Supplemented by reference TRBV7-9 and TRBJ2-7, the full variable domain reads DTGVSQNPRHKITKRGQNVTFRCDPISEHNRLYWYRQTLGQGPEFLTYFQNEAQLEKSRLLSDRFSAERPKGSFSTLEIQRTEQGDSAMYLCASSLSFSGRYEQYFGPGTRLTVT.

The rearrangement uses TRBV2 and TRBJ1-1, with no clear D. There are 17 residues in the CDR3. Between the trimmed V and J ends, which lost 4 bases and 5 bases, there was a span of 23 bases. CDR1 and CDR2 from the germline V gene are SNHLY and FYNNEI. CDR3 nucleotides: TGTGCCAGCAGTGTAGGTTTCAGTCAACGACTAGGGACTGAAGCTTTCTTT. Protein product: CASSVGFSQRLGTEAFF.

This clonotype came up a few times. The rearrangement links TRBV20-1 to TRBJ2-1; 11 bases fit TRBD2. Germline V CDR1 and CDR2: DFQATT, SNEGSKA (reference sequence). The CDR3 is made up of 14 amino acids. Losses at the gene ends were 5 bases for V and 8 bases for J; bases not matched to a gene: 8. The CDR3, as DNA: TGCAGTGCTCCACTAGCGGGAGATTGGGATGAGCAGTTCTTC. Translated, it gives CSAPLAGDWDEQFF.

V and J are TRBV4-2 and TRBJ2-2; D possibly corresponds to TRBD2 (5 bases). Germline CDR1 LGHNA, CDR2 YNFKEQ. Between the trimmed V and J ends, which lost 5 bases and 4 bases, there was a span of 11 bases. This CDR3 has 14 amino acids. This CDR3 is CASSLEDSTGELFF. The CDR3, as DNA: TGTGCCAGCAGCTTGGAGGACTCCACCGGGGAGCTGTTTTTT.

Regarding this clonotype: Since no conserved phenylalanine or tryptophan closes the CDR3, a read error is the likely cause. CDR3 sequence reads: CASSQIAGAVQYL. DNA for the CDR3: TGTGCCAGCAGCCAAATAGCGGGAGCCGTTCAGTACCTC. The chain links TRBV7-2 to TRBJ2-4, with 9 positions matching TRBD2. Per germline, CDR1 SGHTA and CDR2 FQGNSA. The CDR3 spans 13 residues. V shed 5 bases and J 11 bases; nucleotides not matched to a gene: 7.

This clonotype came up many times. The chain carries TRBV27 and TRBJ1-1, with TRBD1 matching 7 bases. The V and J ends lost 6 bases and 4 bases, in that order; junction bases with no gene match: 11. The CDR3 has 15 amino acids. Germline V CDR1 and CDR2: MNHEY, SMNVEV (reference sequence). DNA for the CDR3: TGTGCCAGCAGCCCAACCCCTGGGACAGCCACTGAAGCTTTCTTT. This codes for CASSPTPGTATEAFF.

This clonotype occurred a few times. With a much larger clone just one base away, this may be a read error. The chain carries TRBV2 and TRBJ1-3; no reliable D call. The CDR3 sequence is 15 residues long. Looked up from germline, CDR1 is SNHLY and CDR2 is FYNNEI. V lost 4 bases and J 0 bases, leaving 10 bases between the germline ends. The DNA of the CDR3 is TGTGCCAGCAGTGGTAGAGCGTACTCTGGAAACACCATATATTTT. This encodes CASSGRAYSGNTIYF.

This clonotype was counted a single time. The V gene is TRBV7-6, the J gene TRBJ2-7, with 8 nucleotides matching TRBD2. The CDR3 covers 14 residues. In germline, CDR1 is SGHVS, CDR2 FNYEAQ. The CDR3: CATQGGAGGYEQYF. The CDR3 nucleotides are TGTGCTACACAGGGAGGCGCGGGAGGCTACGAGCAGTACTTC.

This chain's CDR3 is CASEGLAESYEQYF. In DNA, the CDR3 is TGTGCCAGCGAGGGACTAGCGGAGAGCTACGAGCAGTACTTC. This sequence joins TRBV2 and TRBJ2-7, with 11 nucleotides matching TRBD2. The CDR3 spans 14 residues. With 8 bases clipped from V and 3 bases from J, the junction kept 6 bases outside the gene matches. CDR1 is SNHLY, CDR2 FYNNEI, per germline.